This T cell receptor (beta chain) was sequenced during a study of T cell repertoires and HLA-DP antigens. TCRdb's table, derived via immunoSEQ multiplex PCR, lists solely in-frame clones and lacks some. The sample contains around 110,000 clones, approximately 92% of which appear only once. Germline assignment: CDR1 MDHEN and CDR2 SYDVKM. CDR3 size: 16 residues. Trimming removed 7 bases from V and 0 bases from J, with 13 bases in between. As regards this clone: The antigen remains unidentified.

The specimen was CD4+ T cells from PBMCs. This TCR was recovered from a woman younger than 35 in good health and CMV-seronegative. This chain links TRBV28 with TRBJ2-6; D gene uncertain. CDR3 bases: TGTGCCAGCACGCCGACAAAGAGCTCTGGGGCCAACGTCCTGACTTTC. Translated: CASTPTKSSGANVLTF.